This T cell receptor beta chain was captured by sequencing in a study of blood T cells in healthy people across ages. V was clipped by 2 bases and J by 2 bases, with 13 bases between them. The CDR3 has 16 residues. Germline V gene data show CDR1 as GTSNPN and CDR2 as SVGIG (reference sequence). It was with a sample-barcoded 5' primer and a J-beta primer mix that a second PCR of roughly 7 to 12 cycles was run. TCRdb analysed the 5' RACE reads with MiXCR anew, one entry per CDR3 protein. In the table there are approximately 700,000 distinct CDR3 sequences, 32% of which are singletons. This sequence joins TRBV30 and TRBJ2-6, with D perhaps TRBD2 (5 bases). The TCR was taken from a woman of 80 years or more in good health. The sequencing sample was made of blood. CDR3 region: CAWSFTGNPGANVLTF. CDR3 in DNA: TGTGCCTGGAGTTTCACGGGAAACCCTGGGGCCAACGTCCTGACTTTC.